This TCR beta chain was captured in a study of T cell changes during pregnancy in multiple sclerosis. Method: immunoSEQ multiplex PCR; TCRdb's copy keeps in-frame clones and lacks some. The sample records tens of thousands of clones, around 90% being singletons. The sequence derives from a female donor with multiple sclerosis, enrolled in a pregnancy study. Sequenced here: CD4+ T cells from peripheral blood mononuclear cells, sampled in the first trimester of pregnancy.

CDR3 coding DNA: TGTGCCAGCAGTTTATCGAACTTTAATGAAAAACTGTTTTTT. It is translated as CASSLSNFNEKLFF. The chain has TRBV27 and TRBJ1-4; D remains ambiguous. Germline V gives CDR1 MNHEY, CDR2 SMNVEV (reference sequence). The CDR3 extends over 14 amino acids. V was trimmed by 0 bases and J by 4 bases, leaving 6 bases between them.